Each of the 18 T cell receptor beta chains below was sequenced from the same sample in a study of radiotherapy plus CTLA-4 blockade in lung cancer. The table came from immunoSEQ multiplex PCR; TCRdb's copy has only in-frame clones and leaves some out. The data show about 80,000 clones, approximately 86% seen once. Sequences were derived from peripheral blood, sampled from a patient treated with radiotherapy plus ipilimumab. The receptors were gathered from a human donor with non-small cell lung cancer who had a partial response to radiotherapy plus ipilimumab.

The chain employs TRBV7-3 and TRBJ2-5; 7 bases match TRBD1. V lost 5 bases to trimming and J lost 6 bases; unmatched junction nucleotides: 6. Per the germline V gene, CDR1 is SGHTA and CDR2 is FQGTGA. CDR3 length: 13 amino acids. CDR3 coding DNA: TGTGCCAGCAGCGAGGGGGCGAAGCAGACCCAGTACTTC. Amino acids: CASSEGAKQTQYF. The full variable domain, with the rest looked up from reference TRBV7-3 and TRBJ2-5, is GAGVSQTPSNKVTEKGKYVELRCDPISGHTALYWYRQSLGQGPEFLIYFQGTGAADDSGLPNDRFFAVRPEGSVSTLKIQRTERGDSAVYLCASSEGAKQTQYFGPGTRLLVL.

This rearrangement joins TRBV5-4 to TRBJ2-3; 8 bases agree with TRBD2. V shed 0 bases and J 8 bases; nucleotides not matched to a gene: 14. The germline V gene encodes CDR1 SGHNT and CDR2 YYREEE (reference sequence). CDR3 length: 17 residues. CDR3 nucleotide sequence: TGTGCCAGCAGCTTGGGTGGAGCGGGGGCGGTAGGGGGTACGCAGTATTTT. Its translation: CASSLGGAGAVGGTQYF.

The chain has TRBV14 and TRBJ2-1; the match to TRBD2 covers 11 bases. In germline, CDR1 is SGHDN, CDR2 FVKESK. Trimming cost V 3 bases and J 3 bases; bases outside gene matches: 4. The length of the CDR3 is 16 residues. This CDR3 reads CASSQTSGKVYNEQFF. The DNA of the CDR3 is TGTGCCAGCAGCCAGACTAGCGGGAAGGTCTACAATGAGCAGTTCTTC.

V gene TRBV15 combines with J gene TRBJ1-2, with 8 bases identical to TRBD1. The CDR3 spans 14 residues. Germline trimming cut 4 bases from V and 4 bases from J; bases unmatched to any gene: 5. Germline loops: CDR1 LNHNV, CDR2 YYDKDF (reference sequence). This CDR3 is CATSNNRGSYGYTF. CDR3 in DNA: TGTGCCACCAGCAACAACAGGGGGTCCTATGGCTACACCTTC.

The rearrangement links TRBV28 to TRBJ2-7; 7 bases align to TRBD2. J lost 5 bases, V lost 5 bases, and 12 bases had no gene match. Germline CDR1 and CDR2: MDHEN and SYDVKM. The length of the CDR3 is 15 residues. CDR3 bases: TGTGCCAGCAGTCTCTCTAGGACTAGGTCCAACGAGCAGTACTTC. This gives the protein CASSLSRTRSNEQYF.

The chain joins TRBV6-5 to TRBJ2-7, with TRBD2 matching 7 bases. Losses at the gene ends were 6 bases for V and 2 bases for J; bases not matched to a gene: 4. The CDR3 sequence is 13 residues long. The germline gives CDR1 MNHEY, CDR2 SVGAGI. The CDR3 DNA is TGTGCCAGCAGCCGCGGGAGAACCTACGAGCAGTACTTC. Protein product: CASSRGRTYEQYF.

This sequence joins TRBV27 and TRBJ2-7; a possible D gene is TRBD1 (5 bases). This CDR3 has 10 residues. Germline V gives CDR1 MNHEY, CDR2 SMNVEV (reference sequence). Trimming took off 8 bases at V and 7 bases at J, with 9 bases between the two ends. The CDR3 DNA is TGTGCCAGCGGCAGGGAAGAGCAGTACGTC. It is translated as CASGREEQYV.

This chain joins TRBV5-6 and TRBJ1-1, with D tentatively TRBD1 (5 bases). V was clipped by 2 bases and J by 0 bases, with 5 bases between them. CDR1 is SGHDT, CDR2 YYEEEE, per germline. The CDR3 runs to 13 residues. CDR3 sequence: CASSLGVNTEAFF. The DNA of the CDR3 is TGTGCCAGCAGCTTAGGGGTGAACACTGAAGCTTTCTTT.

This chain uses TRBV27 with TRBJ2-1; TRBD1 might be the D (6 bases). Between the trimmed V and J ends, which lost 5 bases and 7 bases, there was a span of 18 bases. This CDR3 spans 15 amino acids. The germline V gene has CDR1 MNHEY and CDR2 SMNVEV (reference sequence). CDR3 sequence reads: CASSAGWADRNEQFF. As DNA, the CDR3 is TGTGCCAGCAGTGCCGGGTGGGCCGACAGGAATGAGCAGTTCTTC.

The chain couples TRBV10-1 to TRBJ2-1, with 8 bases lining up with TRBD2. V dropped 3 bases and J dropped 7; count of bases not matched to a gene: 11. The CDR3 length is 16 residues. Germline loops: CDR1 WNHNN, CDR2 SYGVQD (reference sequence). The CDR3 DNA is TGCGCCAGCAGTGACGGAGCGGGAGTGGCCCTGAATGAGCAGTTCTTC. The encoded protein is CASSDGAGVALNEQFF.

This clone was seen only once. This chain links TRBV15 with TRBJ2-1; 10 bases fit TRBD2. CDR1 is LNHNV and CDR2 is YYDKDF in the germline V gene (reference sequence). The CDR3 is made up of 14 amino acids. Losses at the gene ends were 8 bases for V and 3 bases for J; bases not matched to a gene: 4. The DNA for the CDR3 is TGTGCCACCCGCCGGACTAGCGGCTACAATGAGCAGTTCTTC. Its translation: CATRRTSGYNEQFF.

CDR3 amino acids: CASSNQGQAQYF. The DNA for the CDR3 is TGTGCCAGTAGTAACCAGGGTCAGGCCCAGTACTTC. The V gene is TRBV19, the J gene TRBJ2-5, with D possibly TRBD1 on 5 matching bases. Germline V gene sequence: CDR1 LNHDA, CDR2 SQIVND (reference sequence). Trimming cost V 4 bases and J 9 bases, with 12 bases left between them. The CDR3 is made up of 12 amino acids.

The chain has TRBV2 and TRBJ2-5; tentatively, D is TRBD1 (6 bases). V was cut by 7 bases and J by 4 bases, with 16 bases left in between. CDR1 and CDR2 from the germline V gene are SNHLY and FYNNEI. The CDR3 runs to 14 residues. The CDR3 protein is CASNEQGLGETQYF. The CDR3 DNA reads as TGTGCCAGCAACGAACAGGGTTTGGGAGAGACCCAGTACTTC.

The chain carries TRBV5-6 and TRBJ2-3; 11 nucleotides agree with TRBD2. Germline lookup yields CDR1 SGHDT and CDR2 YYEEEE. V lost 3 bases and J lost 2; bases outside the gene matches: 8. This CDR3 is built from 17 residues. DNA for the CDR3: TGTGCCAGCAGCTCACTAGCGGGAGTTCTTAACACAGATACGCAGTATTTT. Translating it yields CASSSLAGVLNTDTQYF.

The chain has TRBV6-6 and TRBJ2-1; 14 bases map to TRBD2. This CDR3 comprises 15 residues. The V gene's germline CDR1 is MNHNY and CDR2 SVGAGI (reference sequence). V lost 6 bases to trimming and J lost 7 bases; unmatched junction nucleotides: 5. The CDR3 protein is CASRGLAGVLNEQFF. CDR3 DNA: TGTGCCAGCAGGGGACTAGCGGGAGTCTTGAATGAGCAGTTCTTC.

This rearrangement joins TRBV5-8 to TRBJ2-7, with TRBD1 matching over 9 bases. The CDR3 runs to 13 residues. The ends lost 3 bases at V and 2 bases at J; junction bases unmatched: 0. Per the germline V gene, CDR1 is SGHTS and CDR2 is YDEGEE. The CDR3 region has the DNA TGTGCCAGCAGCTGGGACAGGGCCTACGAGCAGTACGTC. Amino acids: CASSWDRAYEQYV.

The chain employs TRBV7-2 and TRBJ2-3; D is uncertain. Germline V CDR1 and CDR2: SGHTA, FQGNSA. The ends were cut back, 5 bases at V and 3 bases at J, with 6 bases in the middle. The CDR3 contains 12 residues. The CDR3 DNA reads TGTGCCAGCAGCGCGGTGACAGATACGCAGTATTTT. Protein: CASSAVTDTQYF. Variable domain in full (rest from reference TRBV7-2 and TRBJ2-3): GAGVSQSPSNKVTEKGKDVELRCDPISGHTALYWYRQSLGQGLEFLIYFQGNSAPDKSGLPSDRFSAERTGGSVSTLTIQRTQQEDSAVYLCASSAVTDTQYFGPGTRLTVL.

The chain employs TRBV28 and TRBJ2-1; D is unresolved. Germline CDR1 reads MDHEN; CDR2 reads SYDVKM. V was shortened by 3 bases and J by 5 bases, with 8 bases between the two germline ends. The CDR3 has 13 amino acids. CDR3 DNA: TGTGCCAGCAGTTTTGTTCCTAACAATGAGCAGTTCTTC. Amino acid sequence: CASSFVPNNEQFF.